The 25 T cell receptor beta chains given below trace back to one sample, sequenced in a study of T-cell reconstitution after alpha-beta-depleted transplantation in children. This sample's TCRbeta library carried unique molecular identifier barcodes. Each CDR3 protein is one row after TCRdb ran MiXCR on the PCR reads. Of some 600,000 distinct CDR3 sequences detected, around 13% appear once; the ten largest clones hold over 2%. Sequencing used PBMCs, mostly from graft donor cells, obtained 360 days after TCRalphabeta/CD19-depleted stem cell transplant. The receptors originated from a male patient aged 10 to 17 who had a stem cell transplant for acute myeloid leukemia, so the T cells may come from the graft donor.

In this sample, this clonotype turned up a few times. This chain joins TRBV28 and TRBJ1-1; tentative D call: TRBD1 (5 bases). Trimming took 9 bases from V and 0 from J, leaving 11 bases between them. Germline V gene lookup returns CDR1 MDHEN and CDR2 SYDVKM. The CDR3 runs 13 residues. The chain's CDR3 is CASRTDMNTEAFF. The DNA of the CDR3 is TGTGCCAGTCGGACGGACATGAACACTGAAGCTTTCTTT.

At least ten counts were recorded for this clonotype. The chain recombines TRBV13 with TRBJ2-3; 8 bases line up with TRBD1. The CDR3 length is 17 residues. V lost 4 bases, J lost 2 bases, and 11 bases stayed unmatched. Per germline, CDR1 PRHDT and CDR2 FYEKMQ (reference sequence). CDR3 bases: TGTGCCAGCAGCTCCAGTGGACAGGGTTGGAACACAGATACGCAGTATTTT. It specifies CASSSSGQGWNTDTQYF. Full variable domain (remainder filled in from reference TRBV13 and TRBJ2-3): AAGVIQSPRHLIKEKRETATLKCYPIPRHDTVYWYQQGPGQDPQFLISFYEKMQSDKGSIPDRFSAQQFSDYHSELNMSSLELGDSALYFCASSSSGQGWNTDTQYFGPGTRLTVL.

This clonotype has more than one count but fewer than ten. This rearrangement joins TRBV7-6 to TRBJ2-1; 9 bases align to TRBD2. The germline V gene encodes CDR1 SGHVS and CDR2 FNYEAQ. The V and J ends lost 7 bases and 9 bases, in that order; junction bases with no gene match: 10. The CDR3 is 14 residues long. CDR3 nucleotides: TGTGCCAGCAATCCTGCGGGAGGGCCGAGTGAGCAGTTCTTC. Amino acids: CASNPAGGPSEQFF. Full variable domain (missing parts from reference TRBV7-6 and TRBJ2-1): GAGVSQSPRYKVTKRGQDVALRCDPISGHVSLYWYRQALGQGPEFLTYFNYEAQQDKSGLPNDRFSAERPEGSISTLTIQRTEQRDSAMYRCASNPAGGPSEQFFGPGTRLTVL.

This clonotype was recorded many times. The chain is built from TRBV28 and TRBJ2-1; 8 bases fit TRBD2. CDR1 MDHEN and CDR2 SYDVKM come from the germline V gene. J was trimmed by 2 bases and V by 3 bases; bases with no gene match: 12. CDR3 size: 18 residues. The CDR3 spells CASSFPQRETRTYNEQFF. The CDR3, as DNA: TGTGCCAGCAGTTTTCCCCAGCGGGAGACGCGGACCTACAATGAGCAGTTCTTC.

This chain connects TRBV28 to TRBJ2-3; the D is unclear. The V end lost 7 bases, the J end lost 3 bases, and 8 bases lay between the germline ends. Germline V lookup: CDR1 MDHEN, CDR2 SYDVKM. The CDR3 covers 12 residues. In DNA, the CDR3 is TGTGCCAGCACTGACCCGACAGATACGCAGTATTTT. Translation: CASTDPTDTQYF.

Comments on this clonotype: The conserved phenylalanine or tryptophan normally closing the CDR3 is absent here, so this likely arose from a read error. The DNA is omitted, as the CDR3 cannot be located on it reliably, and the CDR3 follows TCRdb's listing. The chain couples TRBV29-1 to TRBJ2-3. The CDR3 totals 11 residues, both ends included. Germline assignment: CDR1 SQVTM and CDR2 ANQGSEA. The CDR3 loop is CSVEDSTNFGL.

This clonotype showed up just a few times. The chain employs TRBV30 and TRBJ2-7; D may match TRBD1 or TRBD2 (7 bases each). Germline lookup yields CDR1 GTSNPN and CDR2 SVGIG (reference sequence). The ends were cut back, 0 bases at V and 6 bases at J, with 12 bases in the middle. The CDR3 length is 13 residues. CDR3 region: CAWSVFRGGEQYF. DNA of the CDR3: TGTGCCTGGAGTGTATTCAGGGGGGGCGAGCAGTACTTC.

The table lists this clonotype with a few counts. The rearrangement uses TRBV11-3 and TRBJ2-1; D may match TRBD1 or TRBD2 (5 bases each). The V and J ends lost 1 base and 9 bases respectively, with 10 bases between them. The germline V gene has CDR1 SGHNT and CDR2 YENEEA. The CDR3 is made up of 13 amino acids. CDR3 sequence: CASSLVGVGEQFF. The CDR3 coding sequence is TGTGCCAGCAGCTTAGTGGGGGTCGGTGAGCAGTTCTTC.

This clonotype appeared many times. The CDR3 nucleotides read TGTGCCAGCAGTCCTTTCAGAGGAGTCGATGAGCAGTTCTTC. Translating it yields CASSPFRGVDEQFF. The chain carries TRBV12-3 or TRBV12-4 and TRBJ2-1; D call uncertain. The CDR3 totals 14 residues. The V gene lost 5 bases and the J gene lost 8 bases, with 16 bases spanning the gap.

This clonotype was seen ten or more times. V is TRBV29-1 and J is TRBJ2-2; tentative D call: TRBD1 (5 bases). The CDR3 consists of 13 residues. Per germline, CDR1 SQVTM and CDR2 ANQGSEA. Trimming took off 7 bases at V and 6 bases at J, with 15 bases between the two ends. The CDR3 here is CSAIQGGPGELFF. DNA of the CDR3: TGCAGCGCGATCCAGGGTGGACCCGGGGAGCTGTTTTTT.

This clonotype showed up many times. The chain employs TRBV11-2 and TRBJ2-1, with TRBD2 matching over 11 bases. J lost 4 bases, V lost 1 base, and 12 bases had no gene match. CDR1 and CDR2 from the germline V gene are SGHAT and FQNNGV. CDR3 length: 19 residues. Here the CDR3 DNA reads TGTGCCAGCAGCTTAGGGGGACTAGCGGCCGTCGATTTTTACAATGAGCAGTTCTTC. Encoded protein: CASSLGGLAAVDFYNEQFF. Full variable domain (remainder filled in from reference TRBV11-2 and TRBJ2-1): EAGVAQSPRYKIIEKRQSVAFWCNPISGHATLYWYQQILGQGPKLLIQFQNNGVVDDSQLPKDRFSAERLKGVDSTLKIQPAKLEDSAVYLCASSLGGLAAVDFYNEQFFGPGTRLTVL.

The chain carries TRBV6-2 or TRBV6-3 and TRBJ1-5; weak D call: TRBD1 (6 bases). The CDR3 loop spans 13 amino acids. The germline V gene encodes CDR1 MNHEY and CDR2 SVGEGT. Trimming removed 5 bases at V and 3 bases at J, with 8 bases between. The CDR3 DNA reads TGTGCCAGCAGTGACAGGATCAATCAGCCCCAGCATTTT. Encoded protein: CASSDRINQPQHF.

This clonotype came up a few times. V gene TRBV20-1 combines with J gene TRBJ2-1; TRBD2 agrees at 12 bases. Per germline, CDR1 DFQATT and CDR2 SNEGSKA (reference sequence). The trim removed 6 bases at V and 8 bases at J, leaving 11 bases unmatched. The CDR3 loop spans 15 amino acids. For the CDR3, the DNA is TGCAGTGCCAAAAGGACTAGCGGGAATTTTGATGAGCAGTTCTTC. Its protein product is CSAKRTSGNFDEQFF.

In its sample, this clonotype was seen many times. The gene calls are TRBV6-2 or TRBV6-3 and TRBJ2-5, with unresolved D. Germline V gene sequence: CDR1 MNHEY, CDR2 SVGEGT. Between the trimmed V and J ends, which lost 2 bases and 5 bases, there was a span of 0 bases. The CDR3 spans 10 residues. The CDR3 reads CASSYETQYF. In nucleotides, the CDR3 is TGTGCCAGCAGTTACGAGACCCAGTACTTC.

This clonotype was observed a few times. This chain connects TRBV20-1 to TRBJ2-7; 12 bases agree with TRBD1. Germline V gene sequence: CDR1 DFQATT, CDR2 SNEGSKA (reference sequence). The CDR3 contains 15 residues. V lost 5 bases, J lost 3 bases, and 8 bases stayed unmatched. In DNA form, the CDR3 reads TGCAGTGCTGCCGGGACAGGGGGCGAGCTCTACGAGCAGTACTTC. It yields the protein CSAAGTGGELYEQYF.

There are a few counts of this clonotype. J is TRBJ2-1 and V is TRBV5-1, with unresolved D. This CDR3 comprises 15 residues. V lost 0 bases and J 5 bases, leaving 12 bases between the germline ends. CDR1 is SGHRS and CDR2 is YFSETQ in the germline V gene. DNA for the CDR3: TGCGCCAGCAGCTTGGCGCTTCGAGGAGACAATGAGCAGTTCTTC. As protein: CASSLALRGDNEQFF.

The V and J genes are TRBV28 and TRBJ2-7; no definite D call. Germline assignment: CDR1 MDHEN and CDR2 SYDVKM. This CDR3 region has 14 residues. Trimming pared 2 bases from V and 4 bases from J, leaving 12 bases between. DNA of the CDR3: TGTGCCAGCAGTTTACCCAGGTGGGATTACGAGCAGTACTTC. This sequence encodes CASSLPRWDYEQYF.

In this sample, this clonotype turned up a few times. The chain uses TRBV20-1 and TRBJ2-7; tentative D call: TRBD2 (6 bases). Germline loops: CDR1 DFQATT, CDR2 SNEGSKA (reference sequence). The V and J ends lost 3 bases and 5 bases respectively, with 17 bases between them. This CDR3 is 14 amino acids long. CDR3 bases: TGCAGTGCTAGGGACGGTGAAGGGAGGAACGAGCAGTACTTC. Encoded protein: CSARDGEGRNEQYF.

In this sample, this clonotype turned up many times. V usage is TRBV28 and J usage is TRBJ1-2; D remains ambiguous. Trimming pared 2 bases from V and 1 base from J, leaving 5 bases between. The germline V gene has CDR1 MDHEN and CDR2 SYDVKM. CDR3 length equals 13 residues. The CDR3 DNA follows: TGTGCCAGCAGTTTAGGGGTTAACTATGGCTACACCTTC. Amino acids: CASSLGVNYGYTF.

Only a few counts were recorded for this clonotype. The chain has TRBV6-1 and TRBJ2-2; D gene unclear. CDR1 MNHNS and CDR2 SASEGT come from the germline V gene. V was shortened by 7 bases and J by 0 bases, with 21 bases between the two germline ends. This CDR3 contains 18 residues. The CDR3 here is CASKIHDYKWANTGELFF. The CDR3 region has the DNA TGTGCCAGCAAAATCCATGATTACAAATGGGCGAACACCGGGGAGCTGTTTTTT.

The chain uses TRBV29-1 and TRBJ1-3; no reliable D call. CDR1 and CDR2 (germline): SQVTM, ANQGSEA. The CDR3 sequence is 12 residues long. Trimming cost V 4 bases and J 4 bases, with 8 bases left between them. The DNA of the CDR3 is TGCAGCGTTGGAGGTGCCGGAAACACCATATATTTT. Protein sequence: CSVGGAGNTIYF.

This chain links TRBV5-1 with TRBJ2-5, with 8 nucleotides matching TRBD1. This CDR3 region has 14 residues. Germline assignment: CDR1 SGHRS and CDR2 YFSETQ. V trimming: 5 bases; J trimming: 5 bases; junction bases outside the gene matches: 8. The CDR3 here is CASSYGQGRETQYF. The CDR3 DNA reads TGCGCCAGCAGTTATGGACAGGGCCGGGAGACCCAGTACTTC. Drawing the rest from reference TRBV5-1 and TRBJ2-5, the complete variable domain is KAGVTQTPRYLIKTRGQQVTLSCSPISGHRSVSWYQQTPGQGLQFLFEYFSETQRNKGNFPGRFSGRQFSNSRSEMNVSTLELGDSALYLCASSYGQGRETQYFGPGTRLLVL.

This clonotype was observed once. The chain uses TRBV20-1 and TRBJ2-7; D is possibly TRBD1 or TRBD2 (5 bases each). Between the trimmed V and J ends, which lost 4 bases and 0 bases, there was a span of 16 bases. The length of the CDR3 is 15 residues. The germline gives CDR1 DFQATT, CDR2 SNEGSKA (reference sequence). The DNA of the CDR3 is TGCAGTGCTATAGTTGGGGGTCCAATCTCCTACGAGCAGTACTTC. Protein: CSAIVGGPISYEQYF.

The chain links TRBV6-5 to TRBJ2-5, with TRBD2 matching 7 bases. The CDR3 runs 15 residues. Germline assignment: CDR1 MNHEY and CDR2 SVGAGI. The trim removed 3 bases at V and 1 base at J, leaving 5 bases unmatched. The CDR3 sequence: CASSYWWEGQETQYF. DNA for the CDR3: TGTGCCAGCAGTTATTGGTGGGAGGGCCAAGAGACCCAGTACTTC.

This clonotype has just a few counts. This sequence joins TRBV7-2 and TRBJ2-5; 9 bases fit TRBD2. This CDR3 contains 15 residues. The junction had 3 bases not matched to a gene; V was cut back by 1 base and J by 3 bases. Germline CDR1 SGHTA, CDR2 FQGNSA. CDR3 amino acids: CASSLGGLAEETQYF. CDR3 nucleotides: TGTGCCAGCAGCTTAGGGGGACTAGCAGAAGAGACCCAGTACTTC.